This T cell receptor beta chain was sequenced in a study of CD8+ T cells in alopecia areata. The V gene lost 7 bases and the J gene lost 4 bases, with 15 bases spanning the gap. Germline values: CDR1 LNHDA, CDR2 SQIVND (reference sequence). This CDR3 is built from 14 residues. cDNA prepared by RNA extraction and subsequent reverse transcription served as the template for sequencing. TCRdb's copy holds only in-frame clones and misses some; the assay was immunoSEQ multiplex PCR. The sample has under 70,000 clones, over 95% seen once. This sample comprised CD8+ T cells sorted from blood, obtained at week 0. The source is a human donor with alopecia areata. The chain joins TRBV19 to TRBJ2-3; the D is unclear. CDR3 bases: TGTGCCAGTAAGGAGACCGGGTGGTCAGATACGCAGTATTTT. This codes for CASKETGWSDTQYF.